The clone carrying this TCR beta chain appeared a single time. Seattle patients were enrolled while actively infected and followed longitudinally. These data belong to a study of blood T cell repertoires in COVID-19. The CDR3 runs 16 residues. Germline trimming cut 3 bases from V and 1 base from J; bases unmatched to any gene: 7. The germline gives CDR1 SEHNR, CDR2 FQNEAQ (reference sequence). Here immunoSEQ multiplex PCR was the method, and the copy in TCRdb shows in-frame clones only, minus some. The sample contains 140,000 to 150,000 clones, around 91% of which appear only once. Sample: peripheral blood. J is TRBJ2-7 and V is TRBV7-9; the match to TRBD1 covers 9 bases. The receptor was isolated from a man aged 18 to 29 with COVID-19, enrolled during active disease. CDR3: CASSFAGTGLSYEQYF. CDR3 DNA: TGTGCCAGCAGCTTTGCCGGGACAGGGCTTTCCTACGAGCAGTACTTC.